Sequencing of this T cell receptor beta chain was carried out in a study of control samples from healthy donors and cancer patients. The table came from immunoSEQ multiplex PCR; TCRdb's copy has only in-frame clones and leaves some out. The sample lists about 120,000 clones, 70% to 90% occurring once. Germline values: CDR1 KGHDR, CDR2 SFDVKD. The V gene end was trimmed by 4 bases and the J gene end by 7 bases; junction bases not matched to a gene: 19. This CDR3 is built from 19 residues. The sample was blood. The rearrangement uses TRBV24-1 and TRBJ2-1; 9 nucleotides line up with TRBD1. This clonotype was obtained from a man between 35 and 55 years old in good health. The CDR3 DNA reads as TGTGCCACCAGTGACCTCGACCCGGGACAGGGTGTGAAGTTGAATGAGCAGTTCTTC. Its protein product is CATSDLDPGQGVKLNEQFF.